A single sample gave rise to the 4 T cell receptor beta chains below, sequenced in a study of blood T cell repertoires in COVID-19. The table came from immunoSEQ multiplex PCR; TCRdb's copy has only in-frame clones and leaves some out. Counted here are more than 70,000 clones, around 88% occurring once; the ten biggest clones make up 1.2%. Sequenced sample: peripheral blood. The source is a man aged 80 or over with active or convalescent COVID-19.

The CDR3 loop is CASSTAGLRRYEQYF. The CDR3 nucleotides read TGTGCCAGCAGCACGGCGGGCTTGAGGAGATACGAGCAGTACTTC. The V gene is TRBV5-4, the J gene TRBJ2-7, with TRBD2 as a possible D gene (5 bases). CDR3 length: 15 residues. The V gene's germline CDR1 is SGHNT and CDR2 YYREEE (reference sequence). The V and J ends lost 4 bases and 4 bases respectively, with 18 bases between them.

This chain connects TRBV4-2 to TRBJ2-5; 16 bases fit TRBD2. The CDR3 length is 17 residues. Germline assignment: CDR1 LGHNA and CDR2 YNFKEQ. Losses at the gene ends were 3 bases for V and 4 bases for J; bases not matched to a gene: 5. For the CDR3, the DNA is TGTGCCAGCAGCCAGGCCGGGACTAGCGGGAGGGCAGAGACCCAGTACTTC. Protein product: CASSQAGTSGRAETQYF.

The rearrangement joins TRBV27 to TRBJ1-1, with a tentative D call TRBD1 (5 bases). This CDR3 comprises 15 residues. Trimming took off 9 bases at V and 4 bases at J, with 21 bases between the two ends. CDR1 MNHEY and CDR2 SMNVEV come from the germline V gene (reference sequence). CDR3 bases: TGTGCCAGTACAATATCCCGGGGGACCGCCACTGAAGCTTTCTTT. It translates to CASTISRGTATEAFF.

The chain has TRBV23-1 and TRBJ2-5, with 13 bases aligning to TRBD2. Being an ORF, TRBV23-1 has a function that is uncertain. The V and J ends lost 0 bases and 3 bases, in that order; junction bases with no gene match: 7. The CDR3 runs 18 residues. CDR3 residues: CASSQSRTSGRREETQYF. The CDR3 DNA sequence: TGCGCCAGCAGTCAATCACGGACTAGCGGGAGACGGGAAGAGACCCAGTACTTC.